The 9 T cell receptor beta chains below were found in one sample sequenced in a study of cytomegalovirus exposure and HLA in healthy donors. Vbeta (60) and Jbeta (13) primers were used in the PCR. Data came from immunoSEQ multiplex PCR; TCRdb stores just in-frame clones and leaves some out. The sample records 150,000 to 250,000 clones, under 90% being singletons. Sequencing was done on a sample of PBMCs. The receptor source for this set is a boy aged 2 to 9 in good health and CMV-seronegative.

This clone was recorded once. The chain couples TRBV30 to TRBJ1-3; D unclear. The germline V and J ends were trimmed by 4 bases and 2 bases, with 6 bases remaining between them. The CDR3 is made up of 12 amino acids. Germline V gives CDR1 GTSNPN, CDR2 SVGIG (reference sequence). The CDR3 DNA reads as TGTGCCTGGAACACGCCTGGAAACACCATATATTTT. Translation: CAWNTPGNTIYF.

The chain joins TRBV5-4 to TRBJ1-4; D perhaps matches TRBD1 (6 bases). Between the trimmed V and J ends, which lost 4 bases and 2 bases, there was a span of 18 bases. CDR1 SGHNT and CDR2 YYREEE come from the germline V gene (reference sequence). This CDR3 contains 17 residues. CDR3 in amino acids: CASSIKGDWETNEKLFF. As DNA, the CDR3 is TGTGCCAGCAGCATAAAGGGGGATTGGGAGACTAATGAAAAACTGTTTTTT.

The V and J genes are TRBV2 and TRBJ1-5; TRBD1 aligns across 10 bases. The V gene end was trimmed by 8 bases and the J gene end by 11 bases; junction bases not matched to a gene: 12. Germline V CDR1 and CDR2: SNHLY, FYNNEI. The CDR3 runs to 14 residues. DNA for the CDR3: TGTGCCAGCCGAGAAGACAGGGGGCGAGGAGCCCAGCATTTT. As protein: CASREDRGRGAQHF.

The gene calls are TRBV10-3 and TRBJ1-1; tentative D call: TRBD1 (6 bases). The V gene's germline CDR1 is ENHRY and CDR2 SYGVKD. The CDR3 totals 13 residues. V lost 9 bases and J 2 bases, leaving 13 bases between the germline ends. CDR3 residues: CAIREGVNTEAFF. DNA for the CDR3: TGTGCCATTCGGGAGGGGGTTAACACTGAAGCTTTCTTT.

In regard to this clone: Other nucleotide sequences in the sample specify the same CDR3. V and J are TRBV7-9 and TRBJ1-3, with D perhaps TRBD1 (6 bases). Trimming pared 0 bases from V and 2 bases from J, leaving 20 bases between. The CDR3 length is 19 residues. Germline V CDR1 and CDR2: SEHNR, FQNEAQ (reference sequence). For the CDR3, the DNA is TGTGCCAGCAGCTTAGCCCAAGGCTTCGGGAGGGGGACTGGAAACACCATATATTTT. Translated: CASSLAQGFGRGTGNTIYF.

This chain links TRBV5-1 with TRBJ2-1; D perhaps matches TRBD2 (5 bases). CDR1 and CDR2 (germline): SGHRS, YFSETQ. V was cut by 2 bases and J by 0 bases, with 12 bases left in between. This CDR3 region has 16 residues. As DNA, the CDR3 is TGCGCCAGCAGCTTACTGACGGGGAGCTCCTACAATGAGCAGTTCTTC. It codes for CASSLLTGSSYNEQFF.

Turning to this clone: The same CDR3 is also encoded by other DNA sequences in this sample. The CDR3 sequence is CAWRTGGQETQYF. The CDR3 nucleotides read TGTGCCTGGAGAACAGGGGGACAAGAGACCCAGTACTTC. The chain recombines TRBV30 with TRBJ2-5; 8 bases fit TRBD1. CDR1 GTSNPN and CDR2 SVGIG come from the germline V gene (reference sequence). This CDR3 has 13 amino acids. With V trimmed by 3 bases and J by 2 bases, 2 bases remained unmatched.

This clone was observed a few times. The CDR3 bases are TGTGCCTGGGGAGACAGCGGGCACAATGAGCAGTTCTTC. Its protein product is CAWGDSGHNEQFF. The rearrangement uses TRBV30 and TRBJ2-1, with TRBD2 as a possible D gene (6 bases). The V end was cut by 5 bases, the J end by 5 bases, with 13 bases between. CDR1 is GTSNPN, CDR2 SVGIG, per germline (reference sequence). This CDR3 contains 13 residues.

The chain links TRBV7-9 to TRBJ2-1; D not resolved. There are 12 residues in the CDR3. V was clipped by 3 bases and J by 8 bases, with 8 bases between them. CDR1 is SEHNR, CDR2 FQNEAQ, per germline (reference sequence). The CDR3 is CASSFPRDEQFF. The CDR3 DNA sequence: TGTGCCAGCAGCTTTCCTAGAGATGAGCAGTTCTTC.